This T cell receptor (beta chain) was sequenced in a study of blood T cell repertoires in COVID-19 (dated by TCRdb to about 2020). As for the study more broadly: The collaborator samples originated in the United States, Italy and Spain and spanned the acute and convalescent phases of COVID-19. Sample metadata almost always included a de-identified subject ID, COVID-19 status, age in years and sex. Where available, HLA class I and class II types were obtained from metadata supplied by the sample provider rather than from assay-based typing. The material from the prospective study consisted of cDNA or gDNA derived from T cells, B-cell-depleted T cells, or PBMCs. The repertoires were made available in a free public database intended to serve as a resource for research on the immune response to SARS-CoV-2. The samples were drawn from two sources: the first 160 participants of the ongoing ImmuneRACE study, and approximately 1,300 subjects contributed by 6 global collaborators. The dataset comprised deeply sampled blood TCRbeta repertoires from subjects exposed to, actively infected with, or recovered from COVID-19. Beyond this particular receptor, the publication reports: The quantity of clinical and demographic metadata differed by source and by participant and was supplied without curation.

TCRbeta CDR3 regions were amplified from genomic DNA by means of the immunoSEQ Assay, a bias-controlled multiplex PCR. Per the original workflow: The number of nucleated cells in each sample was estimated from the amplification of reference gene primers within the assay. To quantify the absolute abundance of each unique TCRbeta CDR3 rearrangement, sequence reads were collapsed and filtered. Productive Simpson clonality was computed per sample as the square root of Simpson's diversity index over productive rearrangements. Drawn from immuneACCESS, this table holds only the in-frame rearrangements with V and J called that TCRdb kept. Clones are partly lost; checked studies trace under half to an unresolved V gene and leave the rest unexplained. Clonal size and the V and J genes are those of that table, whereas D and trimming came from the DNA. The sample table shows roughly 200,000 clones, and approximately 86% are seen once. The ten largest clones represent about 1.5% of the sample.

Whole blood was collected in K2EDTA tubes by collaborating institutions according to the institutions' own protocols. For TCRbeta analysis, collaborator samples were shipped as frozen whole blood, as isolated PBMCs, or as DNA extracted from either sample type. Worth noting for this clone: Its specific antigen is unknown. Base qualities are not recorded, but no much larger clone differs from it by a single base.

The germline V gene encodes CDR1 SGHNT and CDR2 YYREEE (reference sequence). Its CDR3 holds 16 amino acids, cysteine through phenylalanine. CDR3 DNA is the only sequence kept; it has 48 bases, read in frame from the first base. Compared with germline, V lacks 4 bases and J lacks 6 bases; bases without a gene match: 10. The rearrangement joined TRBV5-4 to TRBJ2-7, with TRBD2 identical over 13 junction bases. The sequence was collected from a man between 18 and 35 years old with active or convalescent COVID-19. Source material: peripheral blood. The DNA is TGTGCCAGCAGCCCACCGACTAGCGGGAGGATCGCCGAGCAGTACTTC. Its amino acids are CASSPPTSGRIAEQYF.